These T cell receptor beta chains were read from a single sample in a study of blood T cell repertoires in COVID-19. Method: immunoSEQ multiplex PCR; TCRdb's copy keeps in-frame clones and lacks some. The data show about 350,000 clones, 85% to 90% seen once. Sequenced: PBMCs or T cells enriched from blood (not recorded which). The receptors come from a woman aged 25 to 39 who had been exposed to COVID-19. Both conserved end residues are part of each CDR3. Fields, in order: V gene, clone size, CDR3 length, J gene, D gene, CDR3 DNA, CDR3 protein. D genes are given only for firm matches. The listing skips clone size in some rows; elsewhere it reads once, few, many or a size class.

TRBV18	.	14	TRBJ1-5	TRBD1	TGTGCCAGCAAACGGGGACAGGACAATCAGCCCCAGCATTTT	CASKRGQDNQPQHF
TRBV5-1	.	13	TRBJ1-1	TRBD1	TGCGCCAGCAGCGTACAGGGGGCGTTTGAAGCTTTCTTT	CASSVQGAFEAFF
TRBV19	once	14	TRBJ1-1	.	TGTGCCAGTATGGTAAGGGAGCGCAGCACTGAAGCTTTCTTT	CASMVRERSTEAFF
TRBV12-3/TRBV12-4	.	12	TRBJ2-7	TRBD1	TGTGCCACCCGGACAGGCTCCTACGAGCAGTACTTC	CATRTGSYEQYF
TRBV2	.	15	TRBJ2-4	.	TGTGCCAGCAGTAGGGGCGGGATTGCCAAAAACATTCAGTACTTC	CASSRGGIAKNIQYF
TRBV16	.	17	TRBJ1-3	TRBD1	TGTGCCAGCAGCCAATCCTGGGGACAGGGGCCCGGAAACACCATATATTTT	CASSQSWGQGPGNTIYF
TRBV29-1	.	15	TRBJ1-2	TRBD1	TGCAGCGTTGGGGGACAGGGCCTTTCCGGTTATGGCTACACCTTC	CSVGGQGLSGYGYTF
TRBV7-9	.	12	TRBJ2-3	.	TGTGCCAGCAGCCCCGAGGGAGATACGCAGTATTTT	CASSPEGDTQYF
TRBV6-5	.	13	TRBJ1-2	.	TGTGCCAGCAGCCTGACAATTAACTATGGCTACACCTTC	CASSLTINYGYTF
TRBV7-8	.	18	TRBJ2-1	TRBD2	TGTGCCAGCAGCTTAGGGCGGCTAGCGGGAGGGTCGGGGAATGAGCAGTTCTTC	CASSLGRLAGGSGNEQFF
TRBV18	.	15	TRBJ1-4	.	TGTGCCAGCTCGCCGAGGGCGGGGGAGTATGAAAAACTGTTTTTT	CASSPRAGEYEKLFF
TRBV7-6	.	17	TRBJ2-3	TRBD2	TGTGCCAGCAGCTTAGGGGTCACTAGCGGGAGTACAGATACGCAGTATTTT	CASSLGVTSGSTDTQYF
TRBV10-3	.	14	TRBJ1-1	TRBD1	TGTGCCATCGGACAGGGTGGTGGGTACACTGAAGCTTTCTTT	CAIGQGGGYTEAFF
TRBV6-5	.	13	TRBJ2-1	TRBD1	TGTGCCAGCAGTCTAACAGGGGGCTGGGAGCAGTTCTTC	CASSLTGGWEQFF
TRBV10-3	once	14	TRBJ2-2	TRBD1	TGTGCCATCAGCCAAGGACAGGACACCGGGGAGCTGTTTTTT	CAISQGQDTGELFF
TRBV5-1	once	15	TRBJ2-3	TRBD2	TGCGCCAGCACGGGACTAGCGACCCACACAGATACGCAGTATTTT	CASTGLATHTDTQYF
TRBV12-3/TRBV12-4	.	12	TRBJ1-1	.	TGTGCCAGCACCCCTCCGGGTCCTGAAGCTTTCTTT	CASTPPGPEAFF
TRBV19	once	15	TRBJ1-5	.	TGTGCCAGTAGCATCACAGGGTCGCCAGGTCAGCCCCAGCATTTT	CASSITGSPGQPQHF
TRBV6-5	.	12	TRBJ2-7	.	TGTGCCAGCGGGCAGGGCTCCTACGAGCAGTACTTC	CASGQGSYEQYF
TRBV11-1	.	14	TRBJ1-5	.	TGTGCCAGCAGCTTTCGACAGCGCAATCAGCCCCAGCATTTT	CASSFRQRNQPQHF
TRBV30	.	11	TRBJ2-7	TRBD1	TGTGCCTGGAGCCAGGGGGCCCCTCGGTACTTC	CAWSQGAPRYF
TRBV28	.	14	TRBJ1-2	TRBD1	TGTGCCAGCAGTTCAGGACAGGGAATTTCTGGCTACACCTTC	CASSSGQGISGYTF
TRBV9	.	13	TRBJ2-3	.	TGTGCCAGCAGCGTAGGACTACGGGATACGCAGTATTTT	CASSVGLRDTQYF
TRBV5-1	.	15	TRBJ1-1	.	TGCGCCAGCAGCCCCCCCTCCGGGGGAAACACTGAAGCTTTCTTT	CASSPPSGGNTEAFF
TRBV7-8	.	15	TRBJ2-1	TRBD2	TGTGCCAGCAGCCTCGGGACTAGCGGGAGCTATGAGCAGTTCTTC	CASSLGTSGSYEQFF
TRBV7-3	.	16	TRBJ1-1	.	TGTGCCAGCAGCTTAACTGTGCAGGGCAAGAACACTGAAGCTTTCTTT	CASSLTVQGKNTEAFF
TRBV3-1/TRBV3-2	.	12	TRBJ2-3	.	TGTGCCAGCAGCCAGAGTACAGATACGCAGTATTTT	CASSQSTDTQYF
TRBV7-3	few	16	TRBJ2-1	.	TGTGCCAGCAGCTTAACCGCTAACAGGGCCTACAATGAGCAGTTCTTC	CASSLTANRAYNEQFF
TRBV11-2	.	14	TRBJ1-2	.	TGTGCCAGCAGCCCACCGGGCCCCAGGGATGGCTACACCTTC	CASSPPGPRDGYTF
TRBV5-1	.	13	TRBJ1-1	.	TGCGCCAGCCGGGAGCAGGTGGACACTGAAGCTTTCTTT	CASREQVDTEAFF
TRBV4-2	.	16	TRBJ1-2	.	TGTGCCAGCAGCCAAGATCTTGCGGACAGAAACTATGGCTACACCTTC	CASSQDLADRNYGYTF
TRBV28	.	12	TRBJ1-1	TRBD1	TGTGCCAGCAGCCCAGGGACAGCTAAAGCTTTCTTT	CASSPGTAKAFF
TRBV28	.	15	TRBJ1-4	.	TGTGCCAGCAGTTTGGATAGCTCAACTAATGAAAAACTGTTTTTT	CASSLDSSTNEKLFF
TRBV27	.	15	TRBJ2-1	.	TGTGCCAGCAGTTACCAGGGTATCTCCTACAATGAGCAGTTCTTC	CASSYQGISYNEQFF